This T cell receptor (beta chain) originates from a study of identical twins. MiXCR, applied by TCRdb to the 5' RACE reads, yields one record per CDR3 protein. The repertoire includes 300,000 to 400,000 distinct CDR3 sequences, 9% to 15% of them detected once, and 6% to 9% sits in the top ten. This clonotype was seen a handful of times. The CDR3 is 15 amino acids. The germline CDR1 and CDR2 sequences are ENHRY and SYGVKD. Losses at the gene ends were 4 bases for V and 5 bases for J; bases not matched to a gene: 8. The same data also contributed to another study, on yellow fever vaccine responses in identical twins.

The sequenced material came from CD8+ T cells sorted from blood. The chain combines TRBV10-3 with TRBJ2-1; 7 bases match TRBD2. The receptor was derived from a woman in her late teens or twenties in good health. The CDR3 spells CAISGPGTTNNEQFF. For the CDR3, the DNA is TGTGCCATCAGTGGACCCGGGACTACAAACAATGAGCAGTTCTTC.